Only a few counts were recorded for the clone carrying this T cell receptor (beta chain). This entry is derived from a study of human T cells and chemical hapten exposure. Background on the study: Cases of alopecia areata, totalis or universalis occurred in a predominantly female patient group. Minor volume differences among pooled libraries chiefly drove per-sample TCR yield variation.

Time point of the sample: patch test 2, 6 weeks after DPC sensitization. Described treatment: therapeutic diphenylcyclopropenone sensitization with weekly scalp DPC. Someone pulled total RNA out of unfractionated whole blood. Individual cDNA molecules received unique molecular identifiers in the library. TCRdb re-called the RACE reads through MiXCR, storing one row per CDR3 protein. This table has around 75,000 distinct CDR3 sequences, 9% to 12% appearing once. Germline V gene lookup returns CDR1 DFQATT and CDR2 SNEGSKA (reference sequence). The CDR3 contains 14 residues. This chain uses TRBV20-1 with TRBJ2-4; D may be TRBD1 or TRBD2 (6 bases each). Source: whole blood, taken in connection with sensitization to the hapten diphenylcyclopropenone (DPC). This sequence originates from a woman in her forties or fifties with alopecia areata. Some clones in this sample may be carry-over from other donors' samples. Here the CDR3 reads CSTRGGIDLNIQYF. CDR3 nucleotides: TGCAGCACAAGAGGGGGGATAGATTTAAACATTCAGTACTTC.